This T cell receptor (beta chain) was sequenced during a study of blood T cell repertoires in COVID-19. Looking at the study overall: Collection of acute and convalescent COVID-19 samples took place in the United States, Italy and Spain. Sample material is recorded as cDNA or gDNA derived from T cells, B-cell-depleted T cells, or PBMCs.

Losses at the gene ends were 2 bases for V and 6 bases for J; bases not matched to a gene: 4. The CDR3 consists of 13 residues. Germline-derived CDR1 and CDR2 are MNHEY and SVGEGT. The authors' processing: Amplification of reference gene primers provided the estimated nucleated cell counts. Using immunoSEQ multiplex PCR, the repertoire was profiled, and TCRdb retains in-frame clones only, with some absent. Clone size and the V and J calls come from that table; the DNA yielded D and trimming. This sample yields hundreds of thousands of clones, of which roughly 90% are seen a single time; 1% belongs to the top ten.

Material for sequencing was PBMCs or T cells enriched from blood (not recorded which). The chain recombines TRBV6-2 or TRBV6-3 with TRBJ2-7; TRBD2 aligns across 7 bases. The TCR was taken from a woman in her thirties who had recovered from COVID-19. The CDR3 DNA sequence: TGTGCCAGCAGTTACGAGACTAGCCTCGAGCAGTACTTC. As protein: CASSYETSLEQYF.